Listed below are T cell receptor beta chains from one sample, sequenced in a study of identical twins. Each CDR3 protein is one row after TCRdb ran MiXCR on the 5' RACE reads. Seen here are about 690,000 distinct CDR3 sequences, 21% observed once, and the top ten hold roughly 4.3%. The data were also submitted as part of a second study, on T cells expressing NK-cell markers.

Sample: PBMCs. The receptors were sampled from a woman aged 18-35 years in good health. Both conserved end residues are part of each CDR3. D genes are given only for firm matches. Clone size is not always given. Where it is, it says once, few, many or a class for expanded clones.

d_gene: NA; v_gene: TRBV3-1; j_gene: TRBJ1-2; abundance: many; CDR3nt: TGTGCCAGCAGCCAATGGGGATCTGGCTACACCTTC; CDR3aa: CASSQWGSGYTF
d_gene: NA; v_gene: TRBV5-1; j_gene: TRBJ2-1; abundance: NA; CDR3nt: TGCGCCAGCGGTGAACTGGACAATGAGCAGTTCTTC; CDR3aa: CASGELDNEQFF
d_gene: NA; v_gene: TRBV12-3/TRBV12-4; j_gene: TRBJ1-5; abundance: many; CDR3nt: TGTGCCAGCAGTTTTGGCAGGCTGTATAGCAATCAGCCCCAGCATTTT; CDR3aa: CASSFGRLYSNQPQHF
d_gene: NA; v_gene: TRBV2; j_gene: TRBJ2-3; abundance: few; CDR3nt: TGTGCCAGCAGCCCTACGACAGTAACAGATACGCAGTATTTT; CDR3aa: CASSPTTVTDTQYF
d_gene: TRBD2; v_gene: TRBV6-1; j_gene: TRBJ2-1; abundance: NA; CDR3nt: TGTGCCAGCAGAACCGGGACTAGTTCTTACAATGAGCAGTTCTTC; CDR3aa: CASRTGTSSYNEQFF
d_gene: TRBD2; v_gene: TRBV12-3/TRBV12-4; j_gene: TRBJ2-2; abundance: NA; CDR3nt: TGTGCCAGCAGTTTAGGGGCTAGCGGGACCTCCGGGGAGCTGTTTTTT; CDR3aa: CASSLGASGTSGELFF
d_gene: NA; v_gene: TRBV20-1; j_gene: TRBJ2-7; abundance: few; CDR3nt: TGCAGTGCCCCCACCGTGTGGAAAGGGTCCTACGAGCAGTACTTC; CDR3aa: CSAPTVWKGSYEQYF
d_gene: NA; v_gene: TRBV7-9; j_gene: TRBJ1-5; abundance: many; CDR3nt: TGTGCCAGCAGCATCGGCAATCAGCCCCAGCATTTT; CDR3aa: CASSIGNQPQHF
d_gene: NA; v_gene: TRBV2; j_gene: TRBJ2-7; abundance: NA; CDR3nt: TGTGCCAGCAGTGAACGGGGAACGTGGGACTTC; CDR3aa: CASSERGTWDF
d_gene: TRBD2; v_gene: TRBV6-4; j_gene: TRBJ2-1; abundance: few; CDR3nt: TGTGCCAGCAGTGACTACTGGCGGGGGGGTGAGCAGTTCTTC; CDR3aa: CASSDYWRGGEQFF
d_gene: NA; v_gene: TRBV12-3/TRBV12-4; j_gene: TRBJ2-2; abundance: many; CDR3nt: TGTGCCAGCAAACGCTTCTGGACCGGGGAGCTGTTTTTT; CDR3aa: CASKRFWTGELFF
d_gene: TRBD2; v_gene: TRBV12-3/TRBV12-4; j_gene: TRBJ2-1; abundance: many; CDR3nt: TGTGCCAGCAGTCCTAGCGGGGACACCTACAATGAGCAGTTCTTC; CDR3aa: CASSPSGDTYNEQFF
d_gene: TRBD1; v_gene: TRBV7-2; j_gene: TRBJ2-7; abundance: NA; CDR3nt: TGTGCCAGCAGCCGCTCCGGGACAGGGAGATTCTACGAGCAGTACTTC; CDR3aa: CASSRSGTGRFYEQYF
d_gene: NA; v_gene: TRBV5-1; j_gene: TRBJ1-1; abundance: NA; CDR3nt: TGCGCCAGCAGCTTGCCGTCGGTCGCGGACACTGAAGCTTTCTTT; CDR3aa: CASSLPSVADTEAFF
d_gene: NA; v_gene: TRBV9; j_gene: TRBJ2-7; abundance: NA; CDR3nt: TGTGCCAGCAGCGTAGATAGCGTCCCTACCTACGAGCAGTACTTC; CDR3aa: CASSVDSVPTYEQYF
d_gene: NA; v_gene: TRBV7-6; j_gene: TRBJ1-1; abundance: few; CDR3nt: TGTGCCAGCAGCTTAGTAGGGGGTGAAACTTTCTTT; CDR3aa: CASSLVGGETFF
d_gene: NA; v_gene: TRBV7-8; j_gene: TRBJ2-2; abundance: NA; CDR3nt: TGTGCCAGCAGCTTAGTGTCAGGGATTGATCCCGGGGAGCTGTTTTTT; CDR3aa: CASSLVSGIDPGELFF
d_gene: TRBD1; v_gene: TRBV29-1; j_gene: TRBJ1-1; abundance: many; CDR3nt: TGCAGCGCCCTTGGGGCCTACAGGGGTTCAGACACTGAAGCTTTCTTT; CDR3aa: CSALGAYRGSDTEAFF
d_gene: NA; v_gene: TRBV12-3/TRBV12-4; j_gene: TRBJ2-7; abundance: few; CDR3nt: TGTGCCAGCAGCAGCCCCGGACGGACCTACGAGCAGTACTTC; CDR3aa: CASSSPGRTYEQYF
d_gene: NA; v_gene: TRBV27; j_gene: TRBJ1-5; abundance: NA; CDR3nt: TGTGCCAGCAGTTTAGGCTTCAGGCAGCCCCAGCATTTT; CDR3aa: CASSLGFRQPQHF
d_gene: NA; v_gene: TRBV5-1; j_gene: TRBJ2-2; abundance: few; CDR3nt: TGCGCCAGCAGCTTGTTTAGGGAGAACACCGGGGAGCTGTTTTTT; CDR3aa: CASSLFRENTGELFF
d_gene: NA; v_gene: TRBV7-6; j_gene: TRBJ2-1; abundance: few; CDR3nt: TGTGCCAGCAGCTTAGCTGGTCCTAGCGCTCAATGGGATGAGCAGTTCTTC; CDR3aa: CASSLAGPSAQWDEQFF
d_gene: NA; v_gene: TRBV12-3/TRBV12-4; j_gene: TRBJ1-3; abundance: few; CDR3nt: TGTGCCAGCAGTTTAGCACTTACTGGAAACACCATATATTTT; CDR3aa: CASSLALTGNTIYF
d_gene: NA; v_gene: TRBV9; j_gene: TRBJ1-1; abundance: many; CDR3nt: TGTGCCAGTACACAGGGTTCGGACACTGAAGCTTTCTTT; CDR3aa: CASTQGSDTEAFF
d_gene: NA; v_gene: TRBV5-1; j_gene: TRBJ2-7; abundance: once; CDR3nt: TGCGCCAGCAGCCTGGGGACGATACCTAGCACCTACGAGCAGTACTTC; CDR3aa: CASSLGTIPSTYEQYF
d_gene: NA; v_gene: TRBV20-1; j_gene: TRBJ1-3; abundance: few; CDR3nt: TGCAGTGCTAGTCAAGGGAGAAACACCATATATTTT; CDR3aa: CSASQGRNTIYF
d_gene: NA; v_gene: TRBV12-3/TRBV12-4; j_gene: TRBJ2-7; abundance: NA; CDR3nt: TGTGCCAGCAGTCAAAATCCCTACGAGCAGTACTTC; CDR3aa: CASSQNPYEQYF
d_gene: NA; v_gene: TRBV20-1; j_gene: TRBJ1-1; abundance: NA; CDR3nt: TGCAGTGCTCGTACAACCCAAAGGGGTCCTGAAGCTTTCTTT; CDR3aa: CSARTTQRGPEAFF
d_gene: NA; v_gene: TRBV20-1; j_gene: TRBJ1-1; abundance: many; CDR3nt: TGCAGTGCTAGAGGGCAGCTTCTGAACATGAACACTGAAGCTTTCTTT; CDR3aa: CSARGQLLNMNTEAFF
d_gene: NA; v_gene: TRBV7-9; j_gene: TRBJ2-2; abundance: NA; CDR3nt: TGTGCCAGCAGCTTGGGAAGGGAGTTAACGAACACCGGGGAGCTGTTTTTT; CDR3aa: CASSLGRELTNTGELFF
d_gene: TRBD1; v_gene: TRBV19; j_gene: TRBJ2-5; abundance: NA; CDR3nt: TGTGCCAGTAGTTCGACAGGGGCCCTGGGAGAGACCCAGTACTTC; CDR3aa: CASSSTGALGETQYF
d_gene: TRBD2; v_gene: TRBV11-3; j_gene: TRBJ2-4; abundance: few; CDR3nt: TGTGCCAGCAGTCCAAGCAGAAGCGGGTCCGGACCCCAGCGGGGTCAAAACATTCAGTACTTC; CDR3aa: CASSPSRSGSGPQRGQNIQYF
d_gene: NA; v_gene: TRBV5-1; j_gene: TRBJ1-4; abundance: few; CDR3nt: TGCGCCAGCAGCTTGGAAGTCCAGGGAAAACTGTTTTTT; CDR3aa: CASSLEVQGKLFF
d_gene: TRBD1; v_gene: TRBV5-1; j_gene: TRBJ1-6; abundance: few; CDR3nt: TGCGCCAGCAGCCGGGACAGTCGATCACCCCTCCACTTT; CDR3aa: CASSRDSRSPLHF
d_gene: NA; v_gene: TRBV7-2; j_gene: TRBJ2-7; abundance: NA; CDR3nt: TGTGCCAGCAGCTTAGGGGGGGAGCGGCAGTACTTC; CDR3aa: CASSLGGERQYF
d_gene: TRBD2; v_gene: TRBV10-3; j_gene: TRBJ2-2; abundance: few; CDR3nt: TGTGCCATCAGTGCCCGTCAGGTCGGGACTAGCGGGATGGGTACCGGGGAGCTGTTTTTT; CDR3aa: CAISARQVGTSGMGTGELFF
d_gene: NA; v_gene: TRBV7-8; j_gene: TRBJ2-5; abundance: few; CDR3nt: TGTGCCAGCAGCTTGCCTCAGAGACCCCAGTACTTC; CDR3aa: CASSLPQRPQYF
d_gene: NA; v_gene: TRBV6-1; j_gene: TRBJ1-3; abundance: many; CDR3nt: TGTGCCAGCAGAACCGCCCTAAGCTCTGGAAACACCATATATTTT; CDR3aa: CASRTALSSGNTIYF
d_gene: NA; v_gene: TRBV30; j_gene: TRBJ2-6; abundance: NA; CDR3nt: TGTGCCTGGGTTAATAGCGGGGCCAACGTCCTGACTTTC; CDR3aa: CAWVNSGANVLTF
d_gene: TRBD1; v_gene: TRBV9; j_gene: TRBJ2-7; abundance: once; CDR3nt: TGTGCCAGCAGCGATCCGGGACAGGGCCGGCCCTACGAGCAGTACTTC; CDR3aa: CASSDPGQGRPYEQYF
d_gene: NA; v_gene: TRBV7-9; j_gene: TRBJ2-3; abundance: few; CDR3nt: TGTGCCAGCAGCTTATCAGGCAGAGCGGTGGCAGATACGCAGTATTTT; CDR3aa: CASSLSGRAVADTQYF
d_gene: NA; v_gene: TRBV5-1; j_gene: TRBJ2-1; abundance: many; CDR3nt: TGCGCCAGCAGAAACGCGGACTCAAACAATGAGCAGTTCTTC; CDR3aa: CASRNADSNNEQFF
d_gene: NA; v_gene: TRBV7-2; j_gene: TRBJ2-3; abundance: few; CDR3nt: TGTGCCAGCAGCTTACAGGTCCCTGCTCGCACAGATACGCAGTATTTT; CDR3aa: CASSLQVPARTDTQYF
d_gene: NA; v_gene: TRBV6-1; j_gene: TRBJ1-2; abundance: NA; CDR3nt: TGTGCCAGCAGTGGGCAGGCCGGCTACACCTTC; CDR3aa: CASSGQAGYTF
d_gene: NA; v_gene: TRBV10-3; j_gene: TRBJ2-2; abundance: NA; CDR3nt: TGTGCCACCGGGGACTCCTCAACCGGGGAGCTGTTTTTT; CDR3aa: CATGDSSTGELFF
d_gene: TRBD1; v_gene: TRBV7-6; j_gene: TRBJ2-2; abundance: NA; CDR3nt: TGTGCCAGCACCACACCTCCGGGGACAGTAAACACCGGGGAGCTGTTTTTT; CDR3aa: CASTTPPGTVNTGELFF
d_gene: NA; v_gene: TRBV20-1; j_gene: TRBJ2-7; abundance: NA; CDR3nt: TGCAGTGCCCCAGTAAGCGGTACCGCCTACGAGCAGTACTTC; CDR3aa: CSAPVSGTAYEQYF
d_gene: NA; v_gene: TRBV12-3/TRBV12-4; j_gene: TRBJ2-7; abundance: many; CDR3nt: TGTGCCAGCAGTTTAGGGGGACACTCCTACGAGCAGTACTTC; CDR3aa: CASSLGGHSYEQYF
d_gene: TRBD1; v_gene: TRBV6-5; j_gene: TRBJ2-1; abundance: few; CDR3nt: TGTGCCAGCAGTTACCTAGGGACAGGGGGCATTTACAATGAGCAGTTCTTC; CDR3aa: CASSYLGTGGIYNEQFF
d_gene: NA; v_gene: TRBV12-3/TRBV12-4; j_gene: TRBJ2-2; abundance: NA; CDR3nt: TGTGCCAGCAGCCGAATCCGCACCGGGGAGCTGTTTTTT; CDR3aa: CASSRIRTGELFF
d_gene: NA; v_gene: TRBV12-3/TRBV12-4; j_gene: TRBJ1-2; abundance: few; CDR3nt: TGTGCCAGCAGAGGGACACCCATCTATGGCTACACCTTC; CDR3aa: CASRGTPIYGYTF
d_gene: NA; v_gene: TRBV25-1; j_gene: TRBJ1-1; abundance: few; CDR3nt: TGTGCCAGCAGCCCCTCCGGAAGATATTATGCTTTCTTT; CDR3aa: CASSPSGRYYAFF
d_gene: TRBD2; v_gene: TRBV20-1; j_gene: TRBJ2-1; abundance: NA; CDR3nt: TGCAGTGCTAGGCCGGCCCCGGGACTAGCGGGGAGTGAGCAGTTCTTC; CDR3aa: CSARPAPGLAGSEQFF
d_gene: NA; v_gene: TRBV7-8; j_gene: TRBJ1-3; abundance: NA; CDR3nt: TGTGCCAGCAGCTTAGGGGGAAGGATAGTAAACACCATATATTTT; CDR3aa: CASSLGGRIVNTIYF
d_gene: TRBD1; v_gene: TRBV25-1; j_gene: TRBJ1-2; abundance: NA; CDR3nt: TGTGCCAGCAGAACAGGGGGGGGTGAGGGCTACACCTTC; CDR3aa: CASRTGGGEGYTF